This passage covers 2 T cell receptor beta chains from one sample sequenced in a study of Ad26.COV2.S vaccination and SARS-CoV-2 variants. Treatment defined: 15 to 20 received Ad26.COV2.S at low or high dose, single or two shots; about 5 received placebo; per-sample allocation not given. Day 63 after the first injection of vaccine or placebo was the sampling time. Measured with immunoSEQ multiplex PCR; TCRdb has only the in-frame clones, and not every one. This sample has under 600,000 clones, with 80% to 90% found just once. Sequencing was performed on peripheral blood, taken in a trial of Ad26.COV2.S vaccine versus placebo. The source of these receptors is a person aged 18-60 years who received the Ad26.COV2.S COVID-19 vaccine or a placebo.

The chain is built from TRBV7-2 and TRBJ2-7, with a weak D call TRBD1 (6 bases). V was shortened by 4 bases and J by 0 bases, with 16 bases between the two germline ends. Germline-derived CDR1 and CDR2 are SGHTA and FQGNSA. The CDR3 runs to 16 residues. CDR3: CASSYKAGAFSYEQYF. The CDR3 coding sequence is TGTGCCAGCAGCTACAAGGCAGGGGCGTTCTCCTACGAGCAGTACTTC.

This chain connects TRBV28 to TRBJ2-1; possible D gene TRBD1, 5 bases. CDR1 MDHEN and CDR2 SYDVKM come from the germline V gene. The CDR3 contains 16 residues. Trimming stripped 7 bases from V and 0 bases from J, with 16 bases between. DNA for the CDR3: TGTGCCAGCAAACCCACAGGCGACAGCTCCTACAATGAGCAGTTCTTC. It translates to CASKPTGDSSYNEQFF.